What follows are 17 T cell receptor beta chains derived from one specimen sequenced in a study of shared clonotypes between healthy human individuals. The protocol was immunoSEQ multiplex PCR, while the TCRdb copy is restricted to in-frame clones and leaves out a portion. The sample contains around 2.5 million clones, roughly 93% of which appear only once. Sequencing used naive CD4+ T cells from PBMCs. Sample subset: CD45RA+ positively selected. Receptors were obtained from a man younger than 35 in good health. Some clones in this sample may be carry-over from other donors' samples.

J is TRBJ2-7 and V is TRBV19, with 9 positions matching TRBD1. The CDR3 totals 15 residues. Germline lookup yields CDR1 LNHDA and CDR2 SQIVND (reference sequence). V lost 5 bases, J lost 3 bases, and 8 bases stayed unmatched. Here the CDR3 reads CASSDPGQGVYEQYF. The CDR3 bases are TGTGCCAGTAGTGACCCGGGACAGGGAGTCTACGAGCAGTACTTC.

CDR3 DNA: TGTGCCATCAGCGGGGACAGGGGAGTCACTGAAGCTTTCTTT. Translating it yields CAISGDRGVTEAFF. The rearrangement joins TRBV10-3 to TRBJ1-1; TRBD1 matches 10 bases. This CDR3 is built from 14 residues. V gave up 6 bases and J gave up 4 bases; unmatched junction bases: 5. Germline V gives CDR1 ENHRY, CDR2 SYGVKD.

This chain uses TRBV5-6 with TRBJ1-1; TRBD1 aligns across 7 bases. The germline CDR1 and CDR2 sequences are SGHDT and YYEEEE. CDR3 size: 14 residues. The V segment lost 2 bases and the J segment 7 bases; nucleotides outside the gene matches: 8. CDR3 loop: CASSFSDRDSEAFF. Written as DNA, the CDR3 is TGTGCCAGCAGCTTTTCCGACCGGGACAGTGAAGCTTTCTTT. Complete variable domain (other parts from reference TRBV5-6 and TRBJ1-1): DAGVTQSPTHLIKTRGQQVTLRCSPKSGHDTVSWYQQALGQGPQFIFQYYEEEERQRGNFPDRFSGHQFPNYSSELNVNALLLGDSALYLCASSFSDRDSEAFFGQGTRLTVV.

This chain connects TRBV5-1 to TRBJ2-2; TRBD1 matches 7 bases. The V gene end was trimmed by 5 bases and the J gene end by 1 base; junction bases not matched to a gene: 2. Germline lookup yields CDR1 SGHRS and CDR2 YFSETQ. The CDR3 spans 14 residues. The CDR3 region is CASSRGRNTGELFF. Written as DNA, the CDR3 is TGCGCCAGCAGTAGGGGGCGGAACACCGGGGAGCTGTTTTTT.

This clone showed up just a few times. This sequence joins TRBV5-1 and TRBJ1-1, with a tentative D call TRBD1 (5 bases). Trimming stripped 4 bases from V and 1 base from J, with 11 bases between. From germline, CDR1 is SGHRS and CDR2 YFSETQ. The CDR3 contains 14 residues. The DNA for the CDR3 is TGCGCCAGCAGCGCCACGGGGCCGAACACTGAAGCTTTCTTT. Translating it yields CASSATGPNTEAFF. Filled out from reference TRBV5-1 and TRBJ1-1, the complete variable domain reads KAGVTQTPRYLIKTRGQQVTLSCSPISGHRSVSWYQQTPGQGLQFLFEYFSETQRNKGNFPGRFSGRQFSNSRSEMNVSTLELGDSALYLCASSATGPNTEAFFGQGTRLTVV.

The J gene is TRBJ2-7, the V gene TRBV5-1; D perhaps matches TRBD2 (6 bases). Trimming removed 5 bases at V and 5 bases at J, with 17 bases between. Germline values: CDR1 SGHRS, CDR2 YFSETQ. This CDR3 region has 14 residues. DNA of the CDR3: TGCGCCAGCAGGTCCAACCGGGGGATCGACGAGCAGTACTTC. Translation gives CASRSNRGIDEQYF.

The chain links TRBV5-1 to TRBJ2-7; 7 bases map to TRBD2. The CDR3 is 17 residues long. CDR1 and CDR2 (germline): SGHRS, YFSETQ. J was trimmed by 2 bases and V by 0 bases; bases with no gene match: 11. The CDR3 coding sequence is TGCGCCAGCAGCTTGGGACTAGCTCACTCCTTAGCCTACGAGCAGTACTTC. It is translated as CASSLGLAHSLAYEQYF.

This chain's CDR3 is CASSLQGSSYNEQFF. The CDR3 DNA reads TGTGCCAGCAGCTTACAGGGGAGCTCCTACAATGAGCAGTTCTTC. This sequence joins TRBV7-9 and TRBJ2-1; possible D gene TRBD1, 6 bases. CDR3 size: 15 residues. The V and J ends lost 2 bases and 0 bases respectively, with 8 bases between them. Germline CDR1 is SEHNR and CDR2 is FQNEAQ (reference sequence).

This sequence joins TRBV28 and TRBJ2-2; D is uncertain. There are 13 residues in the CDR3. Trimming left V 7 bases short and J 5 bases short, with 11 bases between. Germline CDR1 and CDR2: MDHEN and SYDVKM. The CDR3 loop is CASTGRLTGELFF. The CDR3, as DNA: TGTGCCAGCACTGGACGATTAACCGGGGAGCTGTTTTTT.

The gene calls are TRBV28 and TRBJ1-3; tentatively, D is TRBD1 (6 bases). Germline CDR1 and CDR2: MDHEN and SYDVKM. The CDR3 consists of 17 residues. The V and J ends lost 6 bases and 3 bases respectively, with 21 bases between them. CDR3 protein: CASRRPDTGMGGNTIYF. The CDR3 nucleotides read TGTGCCAGCAGGCGACCCGACACAGGGATGGGTGGAAACACCATATATTTT.

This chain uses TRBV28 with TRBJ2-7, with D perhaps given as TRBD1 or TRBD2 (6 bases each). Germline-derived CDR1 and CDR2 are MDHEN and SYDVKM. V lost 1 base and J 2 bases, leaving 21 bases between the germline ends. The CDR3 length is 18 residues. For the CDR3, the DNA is TGTGCCAGCAGTTTATTTGGGGGGCCCGGCGGAGAAACCTACGAGCAGTACTTC. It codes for CASSLFGGPGGETYEQYF.

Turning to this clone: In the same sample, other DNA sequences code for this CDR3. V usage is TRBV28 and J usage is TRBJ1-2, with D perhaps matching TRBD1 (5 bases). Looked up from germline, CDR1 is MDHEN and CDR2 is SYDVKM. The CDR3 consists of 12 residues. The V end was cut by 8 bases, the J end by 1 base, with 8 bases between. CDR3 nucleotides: TGTGCCAGCGGGGGAATTAACTATGGCTACACCTTC. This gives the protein CASGGINYGYTF.

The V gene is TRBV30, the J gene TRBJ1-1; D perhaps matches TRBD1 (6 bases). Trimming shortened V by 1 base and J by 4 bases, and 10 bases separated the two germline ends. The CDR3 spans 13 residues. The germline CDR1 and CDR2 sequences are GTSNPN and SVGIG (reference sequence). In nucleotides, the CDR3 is TGTGCCTGGAGTGACAGGGATGGCACTGAAGCTTTCTTT. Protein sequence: CAWSDRDGTEAFF.

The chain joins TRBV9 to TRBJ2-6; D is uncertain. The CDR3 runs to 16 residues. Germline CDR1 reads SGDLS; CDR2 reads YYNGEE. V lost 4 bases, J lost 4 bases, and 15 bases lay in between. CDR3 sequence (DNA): TGTGCCAGCAGCAAAGCTAATCCAGGCGGGGCCAACGTCCTGACTTTC. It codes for CASSKANPGGANVLTF.

The CDR3 sequence: CASSAQGASGEQYF. CDR3 bases: TGCGCCAGCAGCGCGCAGGGAGCATCCGGCGAGCAGTACTTC. The gene calls are TRBV5-1 and TRBJ2-7; D tentatively fits TRBD1 or TRBD2 (5 bases each). Trimming cost V 4 bases and J 6 bases, with 17 bases left between them. Germline V CDR1 and CDR2: SGHRS, YFSETQ. The CDR3 runs 14 residues.

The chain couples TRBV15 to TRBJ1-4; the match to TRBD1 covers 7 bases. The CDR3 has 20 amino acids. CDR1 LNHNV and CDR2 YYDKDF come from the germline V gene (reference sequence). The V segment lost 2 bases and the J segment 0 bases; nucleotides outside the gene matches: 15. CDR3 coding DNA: TGTGCCACCAGCAGATCGGGAGCAGGGGGAGGTTTCTCAACTAATGAAAAACTGTTTTTT. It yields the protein CATSRSGAGGGFSTNEKLFF.

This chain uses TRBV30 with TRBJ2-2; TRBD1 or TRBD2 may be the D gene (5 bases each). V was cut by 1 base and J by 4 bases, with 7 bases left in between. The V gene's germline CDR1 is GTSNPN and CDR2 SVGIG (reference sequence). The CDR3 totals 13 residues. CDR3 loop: CAWSAGTTGELFF. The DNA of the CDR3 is TGTGCCTGGAGTGCAGGGACCACCGGGGAGCTGTTTTTT.